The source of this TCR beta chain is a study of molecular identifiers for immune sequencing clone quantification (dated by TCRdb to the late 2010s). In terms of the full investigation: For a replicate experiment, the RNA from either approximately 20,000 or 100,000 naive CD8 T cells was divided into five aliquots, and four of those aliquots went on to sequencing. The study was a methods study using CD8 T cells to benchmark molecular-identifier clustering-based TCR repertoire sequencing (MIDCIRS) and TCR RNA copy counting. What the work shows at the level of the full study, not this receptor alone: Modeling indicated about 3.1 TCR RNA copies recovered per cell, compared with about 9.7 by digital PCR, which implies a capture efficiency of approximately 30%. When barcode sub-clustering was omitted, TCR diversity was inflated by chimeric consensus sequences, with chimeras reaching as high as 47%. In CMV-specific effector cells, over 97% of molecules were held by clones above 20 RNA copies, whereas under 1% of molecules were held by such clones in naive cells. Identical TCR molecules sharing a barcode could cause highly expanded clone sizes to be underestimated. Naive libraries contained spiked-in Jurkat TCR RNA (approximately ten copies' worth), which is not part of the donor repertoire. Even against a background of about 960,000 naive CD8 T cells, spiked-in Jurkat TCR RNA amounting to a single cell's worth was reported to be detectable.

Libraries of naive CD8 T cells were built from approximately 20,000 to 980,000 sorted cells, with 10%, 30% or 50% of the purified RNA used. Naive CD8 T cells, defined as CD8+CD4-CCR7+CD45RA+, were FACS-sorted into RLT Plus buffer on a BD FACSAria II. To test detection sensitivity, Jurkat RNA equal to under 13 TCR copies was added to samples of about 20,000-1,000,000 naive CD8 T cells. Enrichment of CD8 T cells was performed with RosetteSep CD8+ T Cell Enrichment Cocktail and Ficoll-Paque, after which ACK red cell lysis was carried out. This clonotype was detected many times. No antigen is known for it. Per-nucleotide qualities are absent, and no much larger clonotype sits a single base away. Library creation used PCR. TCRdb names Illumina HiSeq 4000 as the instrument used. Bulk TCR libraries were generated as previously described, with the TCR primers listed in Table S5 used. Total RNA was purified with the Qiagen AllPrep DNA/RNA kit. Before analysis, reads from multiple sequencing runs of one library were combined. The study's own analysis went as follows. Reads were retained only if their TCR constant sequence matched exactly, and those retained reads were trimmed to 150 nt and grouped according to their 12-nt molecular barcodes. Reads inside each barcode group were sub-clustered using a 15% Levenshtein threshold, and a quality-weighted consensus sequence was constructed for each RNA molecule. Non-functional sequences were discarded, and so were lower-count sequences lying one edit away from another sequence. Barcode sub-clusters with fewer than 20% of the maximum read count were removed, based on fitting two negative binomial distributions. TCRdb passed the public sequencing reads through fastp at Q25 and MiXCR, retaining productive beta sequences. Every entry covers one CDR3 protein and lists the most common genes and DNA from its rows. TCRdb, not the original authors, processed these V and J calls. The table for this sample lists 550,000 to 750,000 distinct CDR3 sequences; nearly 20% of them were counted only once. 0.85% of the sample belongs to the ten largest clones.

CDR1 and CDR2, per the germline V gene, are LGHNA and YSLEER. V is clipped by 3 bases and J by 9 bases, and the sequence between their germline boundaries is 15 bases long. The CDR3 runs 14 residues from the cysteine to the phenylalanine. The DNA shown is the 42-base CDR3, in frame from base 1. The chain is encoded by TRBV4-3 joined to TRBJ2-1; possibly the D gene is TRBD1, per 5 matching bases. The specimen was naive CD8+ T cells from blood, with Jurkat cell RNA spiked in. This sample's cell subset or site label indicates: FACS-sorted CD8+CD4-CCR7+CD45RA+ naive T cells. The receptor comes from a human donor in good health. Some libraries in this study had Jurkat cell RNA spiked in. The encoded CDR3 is CASSHNTPGLEQFF. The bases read TGCGCCAGCAGCCACAATACACCAGGGCTTGAGCAGTTCTTC.